This T cell receptor beta chain derives from a study of T-cell reconstitution after alpha-beta-depleted transplantation in children. V shed 2 bases and J shed 2 bases, with 12 bases lying between them. Germline V gene data show CDR1 as SEHNR and CDR2 as FQNEAQ (reference sequence). The CDR3 length is 15 residues. Preparation of the TCRbeta library was carried out with unique molecular identifiers. From the PCR reads, TCRdb called clonotypes with MiXCR, one entry per CDR3 protein. The sample has 780,000 or so distinct CDR3 sequences, around 15% seen once; the top ten hold around 5%. V is TRBV7-9 and J is TRBJ2-5; the D call may be TRBD1 or TRBD2 (5 bases each). This clonotype was obtained from a male patient between 10 and 17 years old who had a stem cell transplant for acute lymphoblastic leukemia, so the T cells may come from the graft donor. This sample comprised PBMCs, mostly from graft donor cells, obtained 360 days after TCRalphabeta/CD19-depleted stem cell transplant. CDR3 region: CASSLLGVGQETQYF. CDR3 nucleotide sequence: TGTGCCAGCAGCTTATTGGGGGTGGGGCAAGAGACCCAGTACTTC.